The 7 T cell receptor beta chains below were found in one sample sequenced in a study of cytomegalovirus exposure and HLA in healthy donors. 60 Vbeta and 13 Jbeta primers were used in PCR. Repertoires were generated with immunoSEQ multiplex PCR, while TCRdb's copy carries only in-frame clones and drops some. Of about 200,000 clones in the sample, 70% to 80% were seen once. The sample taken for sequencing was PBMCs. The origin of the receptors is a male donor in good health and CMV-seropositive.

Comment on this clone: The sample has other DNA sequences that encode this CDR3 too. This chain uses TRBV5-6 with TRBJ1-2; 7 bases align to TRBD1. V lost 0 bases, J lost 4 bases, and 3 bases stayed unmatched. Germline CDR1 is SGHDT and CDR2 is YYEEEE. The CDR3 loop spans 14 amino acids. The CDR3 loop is CASSLAGGSYGYTF. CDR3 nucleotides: TGTGCCAGCAGCTTGGCAGGGGGGAGCTATGGCTACACCTTC.

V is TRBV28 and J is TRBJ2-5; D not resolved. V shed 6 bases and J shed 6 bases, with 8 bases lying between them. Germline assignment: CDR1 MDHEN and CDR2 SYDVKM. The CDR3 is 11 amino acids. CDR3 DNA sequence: TGTGCCAGCAGCCCTCTCCAGACCCAGTACTTC. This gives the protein CASSPLQTQYF.

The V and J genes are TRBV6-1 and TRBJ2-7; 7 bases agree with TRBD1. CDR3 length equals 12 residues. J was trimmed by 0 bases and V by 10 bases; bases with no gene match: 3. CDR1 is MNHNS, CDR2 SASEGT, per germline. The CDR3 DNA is TGTGCCACTAGGGACAGCTCCTACGAGCAGTACTTC. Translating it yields CATRDSSYEQYF.

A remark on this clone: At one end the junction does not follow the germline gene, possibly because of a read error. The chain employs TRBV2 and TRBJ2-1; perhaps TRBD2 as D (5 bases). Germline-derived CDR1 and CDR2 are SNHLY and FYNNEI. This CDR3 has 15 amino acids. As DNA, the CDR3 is TGTGCCAGCAGAGAAGCGGAGAGCTCCTACAATGAGCGGTTCTTC. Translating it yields CASREAESSYNERFF.

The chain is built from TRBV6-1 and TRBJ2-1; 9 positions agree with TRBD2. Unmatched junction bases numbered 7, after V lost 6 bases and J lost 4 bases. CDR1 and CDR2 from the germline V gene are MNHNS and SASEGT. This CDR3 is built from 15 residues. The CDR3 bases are TGTGCCAGCAGGGGCCGTCTAGCGGGGTACAATGAGCAGTTCTTC. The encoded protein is CASRGRLAGYNEQFF.

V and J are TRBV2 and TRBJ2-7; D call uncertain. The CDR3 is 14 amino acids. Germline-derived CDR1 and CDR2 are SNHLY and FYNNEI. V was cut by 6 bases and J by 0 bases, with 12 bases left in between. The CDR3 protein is CASRIRRGSYEQYF. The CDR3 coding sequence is TGTGCCAGCAGGATCCGACGAGGCTCCTACGAGCAGTACTTC.

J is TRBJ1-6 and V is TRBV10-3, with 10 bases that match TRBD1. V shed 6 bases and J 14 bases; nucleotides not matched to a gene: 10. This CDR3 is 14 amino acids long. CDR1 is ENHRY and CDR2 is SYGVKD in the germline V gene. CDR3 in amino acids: CAISPGTGVFTLHF. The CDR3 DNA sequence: TGTGCCATCAGCCCCGGGACAGGGGTTTTCACCCTCCACTTT.